This TCR beta chain derives from a study of shared clonotypes between healthy human individuals. About the study: Samples came from two female and a few male donors aged 18 to 49. Each donor contributed plates that comprised three CD4 naive, three CD4 memory, two CD8 naive and one CD8 memory.

Comment on this clone: What it binds is not known.

Roughly 210 ng DNA, approximately 30,000 T cell genomes, went into each sorted-subset replicate PCR. Here immunoSEQ multiplex PCR was the method, and the copy in TCRdb shows in-frame clones only, minus some. Of about 1,800,000 clones detected, roughly 94% appear once; the ten largest clones hold 1.2%. In the naive CD8 group, cells lacked CD45RO and were positively selected for CCR7, so terminally differentiated effector memory CD45RA+ cells were left out. Findings of the study overall: Larger estimated richness was generally seen in naive subsets than in memory subsets.

This TCR came from a man younger than 35 in good health. The material sequenced was naive CD8+ T cells sorted from blood.

Here the CDR3 DNA reads TGTGCCAGCAGTTTATTTCAGGGGGGACAGGGCAATCAGCCCCAGCATTTT. As protein: CASSLFQGGQGNQPQHF. The rearrangement uses TRBV28 and TRBJ1-5; TRBD1 matches 8 bases. With V trimmed by 1 base and J by 2 bases, 7 bases remained unmatched. Germline-derived CDR1 and CDR2 are MDHEN and SYDVKM. The CDR3 runs 17 residues.